Listed below are T cell receptor beta chains from one sample, sequenced in a study of cytomegalovirus exposure and HLA in healthy donors. Sequenced by immunoSEQ multiplex PCR; TCRdb stores in-frame clones only, minus some. Of approximately 140,000 clones in the sample, around 80% were seen once. The material sequenced was PBMCs. Source of these receptors: a woman in her forties in good health and CMV-seronegative. Each CDR3 is given with its conserved first and last residue. D genes are given only for firm matches. Only part of the rows carry a size: once, few, many, or a class if the clone is expanded.

d_call: NA; clone_size: NA; v_call: TRBV6-5; j_call: TRBJ2-7; cdr3_nt: TGTGCCAGCAGCCGAGGAGGGCTGTTCGAGCAGTACTTC; cdr3_aa: CASSRGGLFEQYF
d_call: NA; clone_size: NA; v_call: TRBV7-3; j_call: TRBJ1-1; cdr3_nt: TGTGCCAGCAGCTTCCAGGGGAACACTGAAGCTTTCTTT; cdr3_aa: CASSFQGNTEAFF
d_call: NA; clone_size: few; v_call: TRBV6-1; j_call: TRBJ2-5; cdr3_nt: TGTGCCAGCAGTGAATCGTACCAAGAGACCCAGTACTTC; cdr3_aa: CASSESYQETQYF
d_call: TRBD2; clone_size: NA; v_call: TRBV7-3; j_call: TRBJ2-3; cdr3_nt: TGTGCCAGCAGCACCCCTAGCGGGGGGGCAGATACGCAGTATTTT; cdr3_aa: CASSTPSGGADTQYF
d_call: TRBD1; clone_size: few; v_call: TRBV5-1; j_call: TRBJ2-1; cdr3_nt: TGCGCCAGCAGCAGGGACAGGGGATGGGACAATGAGCAGTTCTTC; cdr3_aa: CASSRDRGWDNEQFF
d_call: TRBD1; clone_size: few; v_call: TRBV4-1; j_call: TRBJ2-1; cdr3_nt: TGCGCCAGCAGCCAAGAGGGACAGGGACCCAATGAGCAGTTCTTC; cdr3_aa: CASSQEGQGPNEQFF
d_call: TRBD2; clone_size: NA; v_call: TRBV7-2; j_call: TRBJ2-2; cdr3_nt: TGTGCCAGCAGCTTAGTGGGACTAGCGGGGGGGCTCAACGGGGAGCTGTTTTTT; cdr3_aa: CASSLVGLAGGLNGELFF
d_call: NA; clone_size: NA; v_call: TRBV4-2; j_call: TRBJ1-5; cdr3_nt: TGTGCCAGCAGCCAAGAGAGGACAAGTAATCAGCCCCAGCATTTT; cdr3_aa: CASSQERTSNQPQHF
d_call: TRBD2; clone_size: NA; v_call: TRBV7-2; j_call: TRBJ2-2; cdr3_nt: TGTGCCAGCAGCTTAGCGCTAGCGGGACAGGGGGAGCTGTTTTTT; cdr3_aa: CASSLALAGQGELFF
d_call: TRBD2; clone_size: few; v_call: TRBV19; j_call: TRBJ2-7; cdr3_nt: TGTGCCAGTAGTATCGGAGGTAGCGGGAGTGGCGAGCAGTACTTC; cdr3_aa: CASSIGGSGSGEQYF
d_call: NA; clone_size: once; v_call: TRBV19; j_call: TRBJ2-7; cdr3_nt: TGTGCCAGTAGTACAGGATCCGAGCAGTACTTC; cdr3_aa: CASSTGSEQYF
d_call: TRBD1; clone_size: NA; v_call: TRBV18; j_call: TRBJ1-1; cdr3_nt: TGTGCCAGCTCACCTACGGGACAGGGAGGTAGTCAAGCTTTCTTT; cdr3_aa: CASSPTGQGGSQAFF
d_call: NA; clone_size: NA; v_call: TRBV4-3; j_call: TRBJ2-2; cdr3_nt: TGCGCCAGCAGCCAGGGGGGACTCATTAACACCGGGGAGCTGTTTTTT; cdr3_aa: CASSQGGLINTGELFF
d_call: NA; clone_size: NA; v_call: TRBV5-6; j_call: TRBJ2-7; cdr3_nt: TGTGCCAGCAGCTGGGGGCCCCGAGGGGGAGGGTACGAGCAGTACTTC; cdr3_aa: CASSWGPRGGGYEQYF
d_call: TRBD1; clone_size: NA; v_call: TRBV6-1; j_call: TRBJ2-7; cdr3_nt: TGTGCCAGCAGCCCAGGACAGGGCTCCTACGAGCAGTACTTC; cdr3_aa: CASSPGQGSYEQYF
d_call: NA; clone_size: once; v_call: TRBV7-2; j_call: TRBJ1-1; cdr3_nt: TGTGCCAGCACCAGGGCACGCGGCACTGAAGCTTTCTTT; cdr3_aa: CASTRARGTEAFF
d_call: NA; clone_size: NA; v_call: TRBV9; j_call: TRBJ1-6; cdr3_nt: TGTGCCAGCAGCGTTACAGGGTTGGAATCACCCCTCCACTTT; cdr3_aa: CASSVTGLESPLHF
d_call: NA; clone_size: NA; v_call: TRBV9; j_call: TRBJ1-6; cdr3_nt: TGTGCCAGCAGCGTAGACCCGAGGGATTCACCCCTCCACTTT; cdr3_aa: CASSVDPRDSPLHF
d_call: NA; clone_size: NA; v_call: TRBV14; j_call: TRBJ1-3; cdr3_nt: TGTGCCAGCAGCCAGGGCCGCGGAAACACCATATATTTT; cdr3_aa: CASSQGRGNTIYF
d_call: NA; clone_size: NA; v_call: TRBV27; j_call: TRBJ2-3; cdr3_nt: TGTGCCAGCAGTTTATCCCGGGGGAGCACAGATACGCAGTATTTT; cdr3_aa: CASSLSRGSTDTQYF
d_call: NA; clone_size: NA; v_call: TRBV2; j_call: TRBJ2-5; cdr3_nt: TGTGCCAGCAACCTTTTCGGGGAGACCCAGTACTTC; cdr3_aa: CASNLFGETQYF
d_call: NA; clone_size: NA; v_call: TRBV19; j_call: TRBJ1-2; cdr3_nt: TGTGCCAGTAGTATAAACACCGGAGGAGGCTACACCTTC; cdr3_aa: CASSINTGGGYTF
d_call: NA; clone_size: NA; v_call: TRBV6-6; j_call: TRBJ1-1; cdr3_nt: TGTGCCAGCAGTTACGTCCAGGGAAGGGCTGAAGCTTTCTTT; cdr3_aa: CASSYVQGRAEAFF
d_call: TRBD1; clone_size: NA; v_call: TRBV2; j_call: TRBJ1-1; cdr3_nt: TGTGCCAGCAGTGAAGGGACAGGAGTCAACACTGAAGCTTTCTTT; cdr3_aa: CASSEGTGVNTEAFF
d_call: NA; clone_size: NA; v_call: TRBV5-1; j_call: TRBJ2-7; cdr3_nt: TGCGCCAGCAGCCCGTCAGGGGGACTCTACGAGCAGTACTTC; cdr3_aa: CASSPSGGLYEQYF
d_call: TRBD1; clone_size: few; v_call: TRBV5-1; j_call: TRBJ1-1; cdr3_nt: TGCGCCAGCAGCTTGGCCGGACAGGGGTGGAATGAAGCTTTCTTT; cdr3_aa: CASSLAGQGWNEAFF
d_call: TRBD2; clone_size: few; v_call: TRBV5-1; j_call: TRBJ2-5; cdr3_nt: TGCGCCAGCACCCGCAGGACTAGCGGACAACAAGAGACCCAGTACTTC; cdr3_aa: CASTRRTSGQQETQYF
d_call: NA; clone_size: few; v_call: TRBV9; j_call: TRBJ1-1; cdr3_nt: TGTGCCAGCAGCCTGCGGACGGGGACTGAAGCTTTCTTT; cdr3_aa: CASSLRTGTEAFF
d_call: NA; clone_size: NA; v_call: TRBV6-5; j_call: TRBJ2-3; cdr3_nt: TGTGCCAGCAGTACCTGGGGGCGCCCGGATACGCAGTATTTT; cdr3_aa: CASSTWGRPDTQYF
d_call: NA; clone_size: NA; v_call: TRBV6-1; j_call: TRBJ1-1; cdr3_nt: TGTGCCAGCAGTGCGGGTCTCGAGAATTCGAACACTGAAGCTTTCTTT; cdr3_aa: CASSAGLENSNTEAFF
d_call: TRBD2; clone_size: NA; v_call: TRBV19; j_call: TRBJ2-5; cdr3_nt: TGTGCCAGTAGTTCCGGGACTAGCGGGGTTGTTCAAGAGACCCAGTACTTC; cdr3_aa: CASSSGTSGVVQETQYF
d_call: TRBD1; clone_size: NA; v_call: TRBV19; j_call: TRBJ1-1; cdr3_nt: TGTGCCAGTAGAGGGGGGACAGCAGTTCCGAACACTGAAGCTTTCTTT; cdr3_aa: CASRGGTAVPNTEAFF
d_call: TRBD1; clone_size: NA; v_call: TRBV27; j_call: TRBJ2-7; cdr3_nt: TGTGCCAGCAGTGACAGGGACAGGCCCTACGAGCAGTACTTC; cdr3_aa: CASSDRDRPYEQYF
d_call: NA; clone_size: NA; v_call: TRBV19; j_call: TRBJ1-5; cdr3_nt: TGTGCCAGTAGTAACAGTCAGCCCCAGCATTTT; cdr3_aa: CASSNSQPQHF
d_call: TRBD1; clone_size: NA; v_call: TRBV18; j_call: TRBJ1-1; cdr3_nt: TGTGCCAGCTCACTGAGGGACAGGGACACTGAAGCTTTCTTT; cdr3_aa: CASSLRDRDTEAFF
d_call: NA; clone_size: NA; v_call: TRBV28; j_call: TRBJ2-2; cdr3_nt: TGTGCCAGCAGTTTAGGGGAGGTAACCGGGGAGCTGTTTTTT; cdr3_aa: CASSLGEVTGELFF
d_call: NA; clone_size: NA; v_call: TRBV4-1; j_call: TRBJ1-2; cdr3_nt: TGCGCCAGCAGCCAAGCCCTGTCGGGGTTGATAGATGGCTACACCTTC; cdr3_aa: CASSQALSGLIDGYTF
d_call: TRBD2; clone_size: NA; v_call: TRBV5-4; j_call: TRBJ2-3; cdr3_nt: TGTGCCAGCAGCCCAGGGGACCCGGGAGGGGGCACAGATACGCAGTATTTT; cdr3_aa: CASSPGDPGGGTDTQYF
d_call: NA; clone_size: NA; v_call: TRBV27; j_call: TRBJ2-1; cdr3_nt: TGTGCCAGCAGTTTAGTCTCCCTAGGCAACAATGAGCAGTTCTTC; cdr3_aa: CASSLVSLGNNEQFF
d_call: TRBD1; clone_size: NA; v_call: TRBV7-9; j_call: TRBJ1-1; cdr3_nt: TGTGCCAGCAGCGCAAGACAGGGGGAGAGATTGGCTGAAGCTTTCTTT; cdr3_aa: CASSARQGERLAEAFF